The source of this T cell receptor (beta chain) is a study of technical replicates of blood from a handful of donors. Libraries were prepared by immunoSEQ multiplex PCR; TCRdb keeps only in-frame clonotypes and omits some of them. The data contain about 14,000 clones, about 82% of them seen just once; the ten biggest clones take up 9.5% to 15%. Trimming took 4 bases from V and 0 from J, leaving 10 bases between them. There are 14 residues in the CDR3. Looked up from germline, CDR1 is MNHNY and CDR2 is SVGAGI (reference sequence). The source is a human donor in good health. Sequencing was carried out using PBMCs. V is TRBV6-6 and J is TRBJ2-7; D possibly corresponds to TRBD2 (5 bases). Here the CDR3 DNA reads TGTGCCAGCAGTTCCCCCGAGGGCTCCTACGAGCAGTACTTC. Translating it yields CASSSPEGSYEQYF.